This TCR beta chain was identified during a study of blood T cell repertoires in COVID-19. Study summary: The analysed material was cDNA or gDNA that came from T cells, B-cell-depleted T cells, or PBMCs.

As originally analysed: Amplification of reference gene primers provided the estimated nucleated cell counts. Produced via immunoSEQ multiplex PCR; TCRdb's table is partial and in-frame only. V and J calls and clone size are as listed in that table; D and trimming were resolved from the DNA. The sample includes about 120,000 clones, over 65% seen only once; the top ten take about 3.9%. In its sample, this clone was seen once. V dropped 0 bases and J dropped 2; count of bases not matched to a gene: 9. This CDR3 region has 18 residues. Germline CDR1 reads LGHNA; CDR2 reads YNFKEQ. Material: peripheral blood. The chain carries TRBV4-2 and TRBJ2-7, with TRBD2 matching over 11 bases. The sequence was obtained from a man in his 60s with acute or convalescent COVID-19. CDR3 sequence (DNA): TGTGCCAGCAGCCAAGATTCTGGGACTAGCGGAACCCCCTACGAGCAGTACTTC. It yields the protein CASSQDSGTSGTPYEQYF.